The clone carrying this TCR beta chain showed up many times. TCRdb fed the 5' RACE reads into MiXCR, producing one record per CDR3 protein. The sample has hundreds of thousands of distinct CDR3 sequences; around 6% are singletons. This sample was included in a study of identical twins. CDR3 length: 15 amino acids. Looked up from germline, CDR1 is SGHNT and CDR2 is YENEEA. Trimming took 5 bases from V and 4 from J; bases not matched to a gene: 5. The rearrangement links TRBV11-3 to TRBJ2-1, with 10 bases that match TRBD2. This clonotype originated in a man aged 18-30 years in good health. Sequenced material: naive T cells sorted from blood. This CDR3 is CASSTRTSGYNEQFF. CDR3 bases: TGTGCCAGCAGCACACGGACTAGCGGTTACAATGAGCAGTTCTTC.